These 21 T cell receptor beta chains originate from one sample sequenced in a study of siplizumab effects on memory and regulatory T cells. Mixed lymphocyte reaction cells were cocultured at 37°C for roughly six days. These receptors have no identified antigens. The method was immunoSEQ multiplex PCR; TCRdb's version includes in-frame clones alone and lacks a portion of them. Of about 10,000 clones listed, under 55% were seen once; the top ten hold 9.5% to 12%. The sequencing input was CFSE-low (dividing) CD8+ T cells sorted from an allogeneic mixed lymphocyte reaction. These receptors were obtained from a human donor in good health; the cells came from an allogeneic mixed lymphocyte reaction.

Turning to this clone: In the same sample, other DNA sequences code for this CDR3. The chain combines TRBV5-4 with TRBJ2-2, with unresolved D. This CDR3 is built from 12 residues. The V end lost 2 bases, the J end lost 2 bases, and 1 base lay between the germline ends. Germline V lookup: CDR1 SGHNT, CDR2 YYREEE (reference sequence). The CDR3 sequence: CASSLNTGELFF. Here the CDR3 DNA reads TGTGCCAGCAGCTTAAACACCGGGGAGCTGTTTTTT.

The rearrangement joins TRBV19 to TRBJ2-5, with D tentatively TRBD1 (8 bases). TRBJ2-7 explains the end of the DNA better; the J call may be wrong. This CDR3 has 14 amino acids. Germline loops: CDR1 LNHDA, CDR2 SQIVND (reference sequence). The CDR3, as DNA: TGTGCCAGTAGCCTACAGGGGGAGGGATACGAGCAGTACTTC. It encodes CASSLQGEGYEQYF.

The chain carries TRBV6-5 and TRBJ2-3, with D unresolved. The length of the CDR3 is 12 residues. Trimming removed 2 bases at V and 6 bases at J, with 6 bases between. Germline V gene lookup returns CDR1 MNHEY and CDR2 SVGAGI. This CDR3 reads CASSYGWDTQYF. The CDR3 DNA is TGTGCCAGCAGTTACGGGTGGGATACGCAGTATTTT.

This clone appeared a few times. The rearrangement joins TRBV6-6 to TRBJ2-2; 7 nucleotides line up with TRBD2. Losses at the gene ends were 8 bases for V and 2 bases for J; bases not matched to a gene: 8. The CDR3 has 15 amino acids. Germline CDR1 reads MNHNY; CDR2 reads SVGAGI (reference sequence). The CDR3 sequence is CASAGVISNTGELFF. CDR3 DNA: TGTGCCAGCGCGGGGGTTATCAGTAACACCGGGGAGCTGTTTTTT.

The J gene is TRBJ1-2, the V gene TRBV10-1; no definite D call. The CDR3 length is 13 residues. CDR1 and CDR2 (germline): WNHNN, SYGVQD (reference sequence). Trimming removed 7 bases at V and 4 bases at J, with 13 bases between. The CDR3 DNA is TGCGCCAGCACTTACCACCGAATCTATGGCTACACCTTC. This encodes CASTYHRIYGYTF.

Relative to its sample, this clone is medium-sized. The CDR3 nucleotides are TGTGCCAGCAGCCCTTCGCGGGCGAGGACAGCAACTAATGAAAAACTGTTTTTT. Translating it yields CASSPSRARTATNEKLFF. J is TRBJ1-4 and V is TRBV7-6; D might be TRBD1 (6 bases). The CDR3 runs 18 residues. CDR1 is SGHVS and CDR2 is FNYEAQ in the germline V gene. With 5 bases removed from V and 0 bases from J, the gap between germline ends came to 19 bases.

This clone was detected only a few times. The chain is built from TRBV6-5 and TRBJ2-5; 8 positions match TRBD2. This CDR3 spans 14 amino acids. CDR1 is MNHEY, CDR2 SVGAGI, per germline. The J segment lost 5 bases and the V segment lost 6 bases, leaving 8 bases of the junction unmatched. The CDR3 nucleotides read TGTGCCAGCAGACTTGGACTAGCCCCGGAGACCCAGTACTTC. Its protein is CASRLGLAPETQYF.

The chain uses TRBV27 and TRBJ2-7, with D possibly matching TRBD1 (5 bases). Germline CDR1 reads MNHEY; CDR2 reads SMNVEV (reference sequence). Trimming stripped 2 bases from V and 0 bases from J, with 8 bases between. There are 14 residues in the CDR3. CDR3 loop: CASSLGAVSYEQYF. The DNA for the CDR3 is TGTGCCAGCAGTTTAGGGGCGGTCTCCTACGAGCAGTACTTC.

The chain combines TRBV6-5 with TRBJ1-1; D might be TRBD1 (5 bases). The CDR3 is made up of 15 amino acids. The germline V gene has CDR1 MNHEY and CDR2 SVGAGI. The V and J ends lost 6 bases and 5 bases respectively, with 19 bases between them. CDR3 protein: CASSRSPGGWTEAFF. The DNA of the CDR3 is TGTGCCAGCAGCCGCAGTCCCGGGGGTTGGACTGAAGCTTTCTTT.

The table lists this clone with a few counts. The gene calls are TRBV27 and TRBJ1-2, with TRBD1 as a possible D gene (6 bases). The CDR3 extends over 15 amino acids. Per the germline V gene, CDR1 is MNHEY and CDR2 is SMNVEV (reference sequence). V was clipped by 3 bases and J by 4 bases, with 15 bases between them. This CDR3 reads CASSFSGGRGYGYTF. DNA of the CDR3: TGTGCCAGCAGTTTTAGTGGGGGGCGCGGCTATGGCTACACCTTC.

The V gene is TRBV6-6, the J gene TRBJ1-1; D might be TRBD1 (5 bases). Between the trimmed V and J ends, which lost 7 bases and 3 bases, there was a span of 15 bases. In germline, CDR1 is MNHNY, CDR2 SVGAGI (reference sequence). The length of the CDR3 is 14 residues. The chain's CDR3 is CASTSNGGHTEAFF. Here the CDR3 DNA reads TGTGCCAGCACCTCTAACGGGGGTCACACTGAAGCTTTCTTT.

The rearrangement links TRBV21-1 to TRBJ1-5. TRBV21-1 is tagged as a pseudogene. The CDR3 length is 15 residues. The CDR3 bases are TGTGCCAGCAGCAATCGGGGGAAGGGCAATCAGCCCCAGCATTTT. It encodes CASSNRGKGNQPQHF.

The sample holds a few counts of this clone. The J gene is TRBJ2-7, the V gene TRBV7-3; D unresolved. Germline V gives CDR1 SGHTA, CDR2 FQGTGA. CDR3 size: 12 residues. Trimming took 4 bases from V and 1 from J, leaving 5 bases between them. As DNA, the CDR3 is TGTGCCAGCAGCTGGACGTCCTACGAGCAGTACTTC. Residues: CASSWTSYEQYF.

A remark on this clone: The same CDR3 can be traced to other DNA sequences in this sample. The chain has TRBV5-1 and TRBJ1-2, with 7 bases matching TRBD1. After removal of 0 bases from V and 8 bases from J, the junction contained 1 base not matched to a gene. Germline CDR1 is SGHRS and CDR2 is YFSETQ. This CDR3 comprises 12 residues. The DNA of the CDR3 is TGCGCCAGCAGCTTGGAGGGGGCGGGCTACACCTTC. It specifies CASSLEGAGYTF.

Relative to its sample, this clone is medium-sized (0.01 to 0.1%). This sequence joins TRBV19 and TRBJ2-7; TRBD2 might be the D (6 bases). Germline values: CDR1 LNHDA, CDR2 SQIVND (reference sequence). V was clipped by 5 bases and J by 2 bases, with 13 bases between them. The CDR3 is 14 residues long. CDR3 sequence reads: CASSYEGGAYEQYF. CDR3 nucleotides: TGTGCCAGTAGTTATGAGGGAGGTGCCTACGAGCAGTACTTC.

Regarding this clone: A read error may explain this, as a much larger clone is one base away. The V and J genes are TRBV5-4 and TRBJ2-7, with 7 bases fitting TRBD1. The CDR3 consists of 13 residues. From germline, CDR1 is SGHNT and CDR2 YYREEE (reference sequence). Trimming cost V 4 bases and J 2 bases; bases outside gene matches: 3. The CDR3 DNA reads as TGTGCCAGCAGCCCAGGGACAGCCTACGAGCAGTACTTC. It specifies CASSPGTAYEQYF.

The chain has TRBV2 and TRBJ1-1; 9 bases map to TRBD1. Per germline, CDR1 SNHLY and CDR2 FYNNEI. The CDR3 spans 16 residues. The ends lost 7 bases at V and 1 base at J; junction bases unmatched: 10. The CDR3 DNA is TGTGCCAGCATTATAGGACAGGGGATTCGGAACACTGAAGCTTTCTTT. It encodes CASIIGQGIRNTEAFF.

This clone was seen more than once but under ten times. The V and J genes are TRBV4-1 and TRBJ2-7, with 11 bases lining up with TRBD2. V shed 4 bases and J 1 base; nucleotides not matched to a gene: 3. Germline V gene sequence: CDR1 MGHRA, CDR2 YSYEKL. This CDR3 is 15 amino acids long. For the CDR3, the DNA is TGCGCCAGCAGCCCGACTAGCGGGGCGTCCTACGAGCAGTACTTC. This gives the protein CASSPTSGASYEQYF.

This clone occurred once. V is TRBV19 and J is TRBJ2-7, with TRBD1 identical over 8 bases. In germline, CDR1 is LNHDA, CDR2 SQIVND (reference sequence). CDR3 length: 16 amino acids. Trimming removed 7 bases from V and 7 bases from J; junction bases left unmatched: 18. This chain's CDR3 is CASTLLGQGPGKEQYF. CDR3 DNA sequence: TGTGCCAGTACCCTCCTCGGACAGGGCCCGGGTAAGGAGCAGTACTTC.

This chain joins TRBV4-3 and TRBJ2-3, with unresolved D. Germline V lookup: CDR1 LGHNA, CDR2 YSLEER. CDR3 size: 14 residues. V gave up 1 base and J gave up 2 bases, with 7 bases separating them. CDR3 DNA sequence: TGCGCCAGCAGCCAAGTGCTTAACACAGATACGCAGTATTTT. This translates into CASSQVLNTDTQYF.

J is TRBJ2-3 and V is TRBV7-8; D is ambiguous. CDR3 length: 18 residues. The germline CDR1 and CDR2 sequences are SGHVS and FQNEAQ. V lost 4 bases and J lost 2, with 22 bases in between. Here the CDR3 reads CASSSLLGGRILTDTQYF. Written as DNA, the CDR3 is TGTGCCAGCAGCTCCCTCCTCGGCGGTCGGATACTCACAGATACGCAGTATTTT. Using reference TRBV7-8 and TRBJ2-3 for the parts outside the CDR3, the full variable domain is GAGVSQSPRYKVAKRGQDVALRCDPISGHVSLFWYQQALGQGPEFLTYFQNEAQLDKSGLPSDRFFAERPEGSVSTLKIQRTQQEDSAVYLCASSSLLGGRILTDTQYFGPGTRLTVL.